Listed below are T cell receptor beta chains from one sample, sequenced in a study of blood T cell repertoires in COVID-19. The protocol was immunoSEQ multiplex PCR, while the TCRdb copy is restricted to in-frame clones and leaves out a portion. The data contain about 160,000 clones, roughly 83% of them singletons. Sequencing input: peripheral blood. These TCRs come from a woman aged 80 or over with active or convalescent COVID-19. CDR3s leave out the opening cysteine and the closing phenylalanine or tryptophan.

j_call v_call cdr3_aa
TRBJ2-2 TRBV19 AILTGNTGELF
TRBJ1-4 TRBV7-2 ASTEQGAIANEKLF
TRBJ2-2 TRBV27 ASKNQGARNTGELF
TRBJ2-1 TRBV9 ASSGDRSYNEQF
TRBJ2-2 TRBV19 ASTDRGYTGELF
TRBJ1-3 TRBV6-6 ASSPRGTGQSGNTIY
TRBJ1-2 TRBV19 AIPDRALGYT
TRBJ2-7 TRBV19 ASSSSGGGEQY
TRBJ2-5 TRBV6-2/TRBV6-3 ASSSGLAGPRPYQETQY
TRBJ1-4 TRBV6-2/TRBV6-3 ASSSGQPNEKLF
TRBJ2-7 TRBV6-5 ASTPGTGSYEQY
TRBJ1-1 TRBV25-1 ASSVTGMGTEAF
TRBJ1-2 TRBV9 ASSLGEHTPLNYGYT
TRBJ2-5 TRBV5-8 ASSLDSKETQY
TRBJ1-1 TRBV7-9 ASSLQGAWGNTEAF
TRBJ2-5 TRBV5-4 ASSTHQETQY
TRBJ2-1 TRBV5-1 ASSLAGVTSYNEQF
TRBJ2-7 TRBV6-5 ASSYAYSYEQY
TRBJ1-5 TRBV11-3 ASSLAGNSNQPQH
TRBJ2-1 TRBV11-3 ASSRTSGSRNEQF
TRBJ2-2 TRBV19 ASSMGLSNTGELF
TRBJ1-2 TRBV29-1 SVASRDYGYT
TRBJ2-7 TRBV9 ASSSGQGSSYEQY
TRBJ1-2 TRBV29-1 SVLTGDYGYT
TRBJ1-1 TRBV6-5 ASRYSTMNTEAF
TRBJ1-1 TRBV7-9 ASSLGAGQNTEAF
TRBJ1-2 TRBV2 ASSEQGPGGYT
TRBJ2-1 TRBV4-1 ASSQAAGFNEQF
TRBJ2-5 TRBV7-3 ASSRGTGSQETQY
TRBJ1-5 TRBV4-1 ASSQGQGQPQH
TRBJ1-1 TRBV29-1 SVGQVTEAF
TRBJ1-3 TRBV18 ASSPIGGGPGNTIY
TRBJ1-1 TRBV7-2 ASSLGGALATEAF
TRBJ2-2 TRBV30 AWSFGVTGELF
TRBJ1-2 TRBV6-5 ASSLYGYT
TRBJ2-7 TRBV30 AWSADRLGGNEQY
TRBJ1-1 TRBV2 ASSEGGTGFAEAF
TRBJ1-1 TRBV5-1 ASSVPGTDEAF
TRBJ1-1 TRBV7-9 ASSTQGRETEAF
TRBJ1-3 TRBV18 ASSPLGQGLSGNTIY
TRBJ1-2 TRBV9 ASSVGLHSYGYT
TRBJ2-3 TRBV7-2 ASSLGQSEAAQY
TRBJ2-5 TRBV9 ASSVGATTGETQY
TRBJ2-1 TRBV12-5 ASGLDSYEQF
TRBJ1-6 TRBV6-5 ASSYGRYNSPLH
TRBJ2-7 TRBV3-1/TRBV3-2 ASSQDIVREEQY
TRBJ2-1 TRBV3-1/TRBV3-2 ASSQALEQF
TRBJ2-2 TRBV6-2/TRBV6-3 ASSYEDRGRDTGELF